The TCR beta chain described here comes from a study of blood T cell repertoires in COVID-19. Looked up from germline, CDR1 is MNHEY and CDR2 is SMNVEV (reference sequence). The junction had 7 bases not matched to a gene; V was cut back by 4 bases and J by 2 bases. The length of the CDR3 is 16 residues. Source study methods: Amplification from reference gene primers served as the basis for estimated nucleated cell counts. Libraries were prepared by immunoSEQ multiplex PCR; TCRdb keeps only in-frame clonotypes and omits some of them. V and J calls and clone size are given by that table; D and trimming were obtained from the DNA. In the table there are about 150,000 clones, roughly 89% of which are singletons.

The sequencing input was peripheral blood. The clonotype originates from a man aged 30 to 45 with COVID-19, enrolled during active disease. The V gene is TRBV27, the J gene TRBJ1-5, with 8 nucleotides matching TRBD1. The CDR3 here is CASSSRQGRGNQPQHF. For the CDR3, the DNA is TGTGCCAGCAGTTCGAGACAGGGGCGGGGCAATCAGCCCCAGCATTTT.